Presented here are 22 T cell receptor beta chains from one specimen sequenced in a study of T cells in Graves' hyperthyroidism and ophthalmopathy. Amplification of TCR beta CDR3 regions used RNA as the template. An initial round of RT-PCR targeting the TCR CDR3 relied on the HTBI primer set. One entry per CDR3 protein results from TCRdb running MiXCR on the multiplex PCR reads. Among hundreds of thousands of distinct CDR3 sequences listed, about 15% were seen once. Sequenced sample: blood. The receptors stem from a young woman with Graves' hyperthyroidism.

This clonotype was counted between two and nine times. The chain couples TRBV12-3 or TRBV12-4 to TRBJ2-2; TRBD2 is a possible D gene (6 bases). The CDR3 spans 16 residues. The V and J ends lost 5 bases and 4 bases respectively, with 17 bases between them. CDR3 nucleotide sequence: TGTGCCAGCAGTATGGGGGGAGATCCCGGCACCGGGGAGCTGTTTTTT. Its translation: CASSMGGDPGTGELFF.

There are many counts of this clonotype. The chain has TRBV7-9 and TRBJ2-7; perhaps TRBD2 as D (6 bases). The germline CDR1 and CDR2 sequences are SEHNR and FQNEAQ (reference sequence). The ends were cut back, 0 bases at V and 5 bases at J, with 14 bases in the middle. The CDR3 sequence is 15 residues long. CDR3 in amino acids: CASSLAGTRANEQYF. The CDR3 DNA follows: TGTGCCAGCAGCTTAGCGGGGACTCGAGCAAACGAGCAGTACTTC.

CDR3 residues: CASSMGLARELFF. Written as DNA, the CDR3 is TGTGCCAGTAGTATGGGACTAGCAAGGGAGCTGTTTTTT. The V call is TRBV19, the J call TRBJ2-2; the match to TRBD2 covers 9 bases. The CDR3 has 13 residues. Germline V lookup: CDR1 LNHDA, CDR2 SQIVND (reference sequence). V lost 3 bases and J lost 9; bases outside the gene matches: 2. Full variable domain (rest looked up from reference TRBV19 and TRBJ2-2): DGGITQSPKYLFRKEGQNVTLSCEQNLNHDAMYWYRQDPGQGLRLIYYSQIVNDFQKGDIAEGYSVSREKKESFPLTVTSAQKNPTAFYLCASSMGLARELFFGEGSRLTVL.

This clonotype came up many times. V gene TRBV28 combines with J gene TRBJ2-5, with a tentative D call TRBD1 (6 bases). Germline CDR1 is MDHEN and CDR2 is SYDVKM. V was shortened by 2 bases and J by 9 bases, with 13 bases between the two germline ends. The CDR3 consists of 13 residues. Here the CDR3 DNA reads TGTGCCAGCAGTTTAGGGACACCAACGGCCCAGTACTTC. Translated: CASSLGTPTAQYF.

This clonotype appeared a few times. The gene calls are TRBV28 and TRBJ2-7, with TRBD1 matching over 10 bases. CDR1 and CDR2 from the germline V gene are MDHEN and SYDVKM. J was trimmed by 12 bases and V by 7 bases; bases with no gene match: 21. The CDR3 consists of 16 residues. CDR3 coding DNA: TGTGCCAGCATCGGCGACGGGACAGGGGCCTCGGGGGCGCTGTACTTC. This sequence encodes CASIGDGTGASGALYF.

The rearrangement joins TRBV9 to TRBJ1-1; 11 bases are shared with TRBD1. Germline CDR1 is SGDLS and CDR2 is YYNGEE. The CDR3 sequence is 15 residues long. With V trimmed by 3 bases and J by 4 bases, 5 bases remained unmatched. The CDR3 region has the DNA TGTGCCAGCAGCGGGGACAGGGGGGTCCTCACTGAAGCTTTCTTT. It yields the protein CASSGDRGVLTEAFF.

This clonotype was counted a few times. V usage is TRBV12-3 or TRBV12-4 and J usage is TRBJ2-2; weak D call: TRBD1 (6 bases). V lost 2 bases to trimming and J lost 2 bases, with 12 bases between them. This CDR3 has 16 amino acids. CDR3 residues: CASSLIGTLNTGELFF. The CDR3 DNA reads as TGTGCCAGCAGTTTAATTGGGACACTAAACACCGGGGAGCTGTTTTTT.

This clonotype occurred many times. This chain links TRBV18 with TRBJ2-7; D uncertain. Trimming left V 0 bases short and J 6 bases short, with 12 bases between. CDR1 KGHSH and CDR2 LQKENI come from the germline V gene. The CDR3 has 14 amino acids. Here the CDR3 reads CASSPPVASSEQYF. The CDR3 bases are TGTGCCAGCTCACCACCAGTCGCGAGTTCCGAGCAGTACTTC. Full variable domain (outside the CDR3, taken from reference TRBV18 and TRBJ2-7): NAGVMQNPRHLVRRRGQEARLRCSPMKGHSHVYWYRQLPEEGLKFMVYLQKENIIDESGMPKERFSAEFPKEGPSILRIQQVVRGDSAAYFCASSPPVASSEQYFGPGTRLTVT.

This CDR3 reads CSVGEGLGQPQHF. In DNA, the CDR3 is TGCAGCGTTGGGGAGGGTTTGGGTCAGCCCCAGCATTTT. The chain uses TRBV29-1 and TRBJ1-5; D unclear. Germline CDR1 and CDR2: SQVTM and ANQGSEA. This CDR3 has 13 residues. Deletions cut 4 bases from V and 6 bases from J, with 13 bases between.

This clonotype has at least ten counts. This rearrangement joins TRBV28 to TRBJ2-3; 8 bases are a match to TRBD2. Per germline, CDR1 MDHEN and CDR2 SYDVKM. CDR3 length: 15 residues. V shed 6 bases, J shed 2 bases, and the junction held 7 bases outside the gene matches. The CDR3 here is CASSSGGTATDTQYF. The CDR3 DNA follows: TGTGCCAGCAGCTCGGGAGGGACCGCCACAGATACGCAGTATTTT.

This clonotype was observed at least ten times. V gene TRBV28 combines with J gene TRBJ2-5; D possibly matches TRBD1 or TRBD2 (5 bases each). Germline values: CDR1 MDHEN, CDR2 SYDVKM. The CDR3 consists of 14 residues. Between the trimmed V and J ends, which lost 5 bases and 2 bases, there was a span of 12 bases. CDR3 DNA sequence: TGTGCCAGCAGTGGGGGACCGGAGCAAGAGACCCAGTACTTC. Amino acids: CASSGGPEQETQYF.

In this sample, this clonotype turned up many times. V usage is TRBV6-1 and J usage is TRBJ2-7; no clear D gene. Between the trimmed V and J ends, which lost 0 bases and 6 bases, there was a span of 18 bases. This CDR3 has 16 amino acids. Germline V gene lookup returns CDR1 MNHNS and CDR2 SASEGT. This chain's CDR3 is CASSEALTLLTGEQYF. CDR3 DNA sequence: TGTGCCAGCAGTGAAGCGTTGACGCTCTTAACCGGCGAGCAGTACTTC.

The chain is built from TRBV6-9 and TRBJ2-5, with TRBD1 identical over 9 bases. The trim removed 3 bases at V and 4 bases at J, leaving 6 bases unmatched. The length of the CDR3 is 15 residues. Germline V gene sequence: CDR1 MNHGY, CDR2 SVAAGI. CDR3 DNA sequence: TGTGCCAGCAGTTACGGGGACAGGGTAGGAGAGACCCAGTACTTC. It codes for CASSYGDRVGETQYF.

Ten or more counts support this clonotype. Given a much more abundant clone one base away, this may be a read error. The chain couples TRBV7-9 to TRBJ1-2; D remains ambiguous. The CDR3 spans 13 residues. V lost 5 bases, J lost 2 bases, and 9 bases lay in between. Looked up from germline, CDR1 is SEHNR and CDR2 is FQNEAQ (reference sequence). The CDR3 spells CASSTDGNYGYTF. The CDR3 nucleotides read TGTGCCAGCAGCACGGACGGAAACTATGGCTACACCTTC.

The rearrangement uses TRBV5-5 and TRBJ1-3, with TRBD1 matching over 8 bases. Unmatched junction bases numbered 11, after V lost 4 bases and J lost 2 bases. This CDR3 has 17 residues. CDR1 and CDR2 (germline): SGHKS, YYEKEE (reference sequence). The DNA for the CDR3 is TGTGCCAGCAGCCCGAGAACAGGGGGGAATACTGGAAACACCATATATTTT. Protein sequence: CASSPRTGGNTGNTIYF.

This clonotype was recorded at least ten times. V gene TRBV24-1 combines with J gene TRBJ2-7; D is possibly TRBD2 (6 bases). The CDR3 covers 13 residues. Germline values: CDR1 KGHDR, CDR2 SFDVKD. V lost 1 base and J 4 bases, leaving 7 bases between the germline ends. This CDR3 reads CATSDLRGYEQYF. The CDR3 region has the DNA TGTGCCACCAGTGATTTACGGGGGTACGAGCAGTACTTC.

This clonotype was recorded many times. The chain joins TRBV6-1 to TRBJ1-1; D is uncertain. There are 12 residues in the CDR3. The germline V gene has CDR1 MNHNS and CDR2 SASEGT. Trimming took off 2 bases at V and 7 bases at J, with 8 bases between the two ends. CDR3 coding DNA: TGTGCCAGCAGTGAAAACGGTATTGAAGCTTTCTTT. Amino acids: CASSENGIEAFF.

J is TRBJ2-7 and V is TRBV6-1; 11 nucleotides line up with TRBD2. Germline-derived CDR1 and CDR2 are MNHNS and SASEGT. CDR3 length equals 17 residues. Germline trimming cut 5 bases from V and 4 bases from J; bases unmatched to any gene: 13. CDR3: CASSPGTSGPGRYEQYF. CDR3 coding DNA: TGTGCCAGCAGTCCCGGGACTAGCGGTCCAGGTCGGTACGAGCAGTACTTC.

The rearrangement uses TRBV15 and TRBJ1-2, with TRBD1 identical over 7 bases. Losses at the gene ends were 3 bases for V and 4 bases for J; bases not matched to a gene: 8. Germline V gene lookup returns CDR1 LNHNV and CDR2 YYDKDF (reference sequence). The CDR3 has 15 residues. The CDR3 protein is CATSSRDRTSYGYTF. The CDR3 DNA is TGTGCCACCAGCAGCCGGGACAGAACCTCCTATGGCTACACCTTC.

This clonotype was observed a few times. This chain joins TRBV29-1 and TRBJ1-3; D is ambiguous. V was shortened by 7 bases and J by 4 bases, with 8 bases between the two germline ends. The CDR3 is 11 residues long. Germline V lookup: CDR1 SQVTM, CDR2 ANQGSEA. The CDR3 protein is CSAALGNTIYF. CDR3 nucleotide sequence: TGCAGCGCCGCATTGGGAAACACCATATATTTT.

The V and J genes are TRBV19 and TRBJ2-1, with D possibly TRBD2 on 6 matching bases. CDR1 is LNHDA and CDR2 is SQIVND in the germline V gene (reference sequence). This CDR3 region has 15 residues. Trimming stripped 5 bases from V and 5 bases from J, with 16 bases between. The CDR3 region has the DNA TGTGCCAGTAGTCTACTGAGGGACTGGAACAATGAGCAGTTCTTC. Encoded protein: CASSLLRDWNNEQFF.

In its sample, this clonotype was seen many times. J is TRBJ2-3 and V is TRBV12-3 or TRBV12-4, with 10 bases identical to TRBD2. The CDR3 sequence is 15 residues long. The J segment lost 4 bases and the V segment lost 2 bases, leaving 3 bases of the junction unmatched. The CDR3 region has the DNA TGTGCCAGCAGTTTACTAGCGGGAGACGCAGATACGCAGTATTTT. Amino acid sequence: CASSLLAGDADTQYF.